This TCR beta chain was sequenced for a study of identical twins. The germline V gene has CDR1 SNHLY and CDR2 FYNNEI. Trimming took 6 bases from V and 6 from J; bases not matched to a gene: 8. CDR3 length equals 14 residues. Study findings and constraints: Models underpredicted monozygotic twin sharing of out-of-frame TCR alpha.

This clonotype was seen more than once but under ten times. What it recognizes is unknown. One entry per CDR3 protein results from TCRdb running MiXCR on the 5' RACE reads. Found here are some 440,000 distinct CDR3 sequences, 20% to 25% of them singletons; the top ten hold around 3%. Separately, the same data were catalogued under a study of T cells expressing NK-cell markers.

The chain has TRBV2 and TRBJ2-3, with TRBD1 matching 8 bases. The sequencing input was CD4+ T cells sorted from blood. The clonotype originates from a young woman in good health. CDR3 DNA: TGTGCCAGCAGACCGGACAGGGCTAGGGATACGCAGTATTTT. Translating gives CASRPDRARDTQYF. The full variable domain, in which reference TRBV2 and TRBJ2-3 provide the parts outside the CDR3, is EPEVTQTPSHQVTQMGQEVILRCVPISNHLYFYWYRQILGQKVEFLVSFYNNEISEKSEIFDDQFSVERPDGSNFTLKIRSTKLEDSAMYFCASRPDRARDTQYFGPGTRLTVL.